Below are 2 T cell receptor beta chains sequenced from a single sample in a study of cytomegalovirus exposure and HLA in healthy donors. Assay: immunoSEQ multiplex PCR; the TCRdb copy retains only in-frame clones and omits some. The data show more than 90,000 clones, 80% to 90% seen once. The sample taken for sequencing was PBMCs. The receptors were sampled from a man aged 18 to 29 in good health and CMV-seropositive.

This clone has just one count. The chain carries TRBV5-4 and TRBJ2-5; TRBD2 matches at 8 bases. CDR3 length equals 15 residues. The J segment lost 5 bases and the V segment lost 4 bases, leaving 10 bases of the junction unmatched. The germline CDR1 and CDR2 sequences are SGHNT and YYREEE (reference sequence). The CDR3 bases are TGTGCCAGCAGCCCTAGAACGGGGGGGCCCGAGACCCAGTACTTC. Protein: CASSPRTGGPETQYF.

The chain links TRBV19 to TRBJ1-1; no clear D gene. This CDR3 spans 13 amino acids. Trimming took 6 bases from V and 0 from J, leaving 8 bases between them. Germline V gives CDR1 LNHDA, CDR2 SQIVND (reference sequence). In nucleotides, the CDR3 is TGTGCCAGTAGGTGGCCGTTGAACACTGAAGCTTTCTTT. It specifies CASRWPLNTEAFF.